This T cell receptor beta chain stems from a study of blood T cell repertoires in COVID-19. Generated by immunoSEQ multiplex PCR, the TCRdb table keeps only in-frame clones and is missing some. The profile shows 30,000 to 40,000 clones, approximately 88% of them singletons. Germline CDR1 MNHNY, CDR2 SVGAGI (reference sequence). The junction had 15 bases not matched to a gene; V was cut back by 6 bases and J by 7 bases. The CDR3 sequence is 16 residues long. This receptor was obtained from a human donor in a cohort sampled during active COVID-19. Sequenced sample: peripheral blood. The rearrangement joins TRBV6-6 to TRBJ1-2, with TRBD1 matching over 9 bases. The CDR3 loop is CASRQPGQGAWIGYTF. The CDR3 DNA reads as TGTGCCAGCAGGCAGCCGGGACAGGGCGCGTGGATTGGCTACACCTTC.